The clone carrying this T cell receptor (beta chain) came up a few times. The data belong to a study of blood T cell repertoires in COVID-19. Living in roughly 23 US areas, the participants were between roughly 18 and 90 years of age. Cohort allocation depended upon clinical history that participants reported. Profiled with immunoSEQ multiplex PCR; TCRdb holds only in-frame clones, not every one. The sample contains about 160,000 clones, around 82% of which appear only once. Germline CDR1 and CDR2: SQVTM and ANQGSEA. The CDR3 covers 10 residues. The V end lost 1 base, the J end lost 7 bases, and 4 bases lay between the germline ends.

Sequencing used PBMCs or T cells enriched from blood (not recorded which). The TCR comes from a man aged 40-50 years who had recovered from COVID-19. The rearrangement links TRBV29-1 to TRBJ1-1; D is ambiguous. CDR3 nucleotides: TGCAGCGTTGAAGCGGGTGAAGCTTTCTTT. Its translation is CSVEAGEAFF.